Below, 3 T cell receptor beta chains from the same sample are listed, as sequenced in a study of T cells expressing NK-cell markers (dated by TCRdb to the early 2020s). Library prep was done by 5' RACE. Sequencing was performed on an Illumina HiSeq 2000. Reads reprocessed by TCRdb are summarized as one entry per CDR3 protein sequence, and DNA is absent. The sample table includes 300,000 to 450,000 distinct CDR3 sequences. The top ten hold around 4.9% of the sample. Sequences were obtained from blood T cells: a sorted CD56 or NKG2C T cell subset, CD4+ or CD8+ T cells, or bulk PBMC T cells (not recorded which). The receptor source for this set is a man aged 18-70 years in good health.

The V and J genes are TRBV28 and TRBJ2-1. This CDR3 region has 15 residues. CDR1 and CDR2 from the germline V gene are MDHEN and SYDVKM. The CDR3 protein is CASNSQGGPYNEQFF.

This sequence joins TRBV10-3 and TRBJ2-3; the TCRdb call, TRBD2, lacks DNA for checking. Germline lookup yields CDR1 ENHRY and CDR2 SYGVKD. The CDR3 is 15 residues long. CDR3 amino acids: CAIGKRGANTDTQYF.

The chain is built from TRBV15 and TRBJ1-1. This CDR3 is 13 amino acids long. CDR1 is LNHNV and CDR2 is YYDKDF in the germline V gene (reference sequence). The CDR3 spells CATSTGFDTEAFF.